This entry lists 32 T cell receptor beta chains sequenced from one sample in a study of cytomegalovirus exposure and HLA in healthy donors. This PCR relied on a set of 60 Vbeta primers and 13 Jbeta primers. Profiled with immunoSEQ multiplex PCR; TCRdb holds only in-frame clones, not every one. This sample's clone table lists 50,000 to 75,000 clones. Material for sequencing was PBMCs. Source of these receptors: a woman under 30 in good health and CMV-seronegative.

The gene calls are TRBV19 and TRBJ1-1; 7 nucleotides align to TRBD1. Trimming took 4 bases from V and 11 from J; bases not matched to a gene: 7. CDR3 length equals 12 residues. CDR1 is LNHDA, CDR2 SQIVND, per germline (reference sequence). The CDR3 region has the DNA TGTGCCAGTAGTACACGGACAGGTCAGGCTTTCTTT. This gives the protein CASSTRTGQAFF.

The chain has TRBV6-5 and TRBJ2-3; tentative D call: TRBD2 (6 bases). Between the trimmed V and J ends, which lost 6 bases and 0 bases, there was a span of 13 bases. The CDR3 extends over 15 amino acids. Germline CDR1 reads MNHEY; CDR2 reads SVGAGI. Here the CDR3 DNA reads TGTGCCAGCAGCATCCTCCGGGGGAGCACAGATACGCAGTATTTT. Its translation is CASSILRGSTDTQYF.

This chain connects TRBV4-1 to TRBJ2-1; 10 bases match TRBD2. V shed 3 bases and J 16 bases; nucleotides not matched to a gene: 24. CDR3 length: 18 residues. Germline V gene sequence: CDR1 MGHRA, CDR2 YSYEKL. The CDR3 nucleotides read TGCGCCAGCAGCCAGACCCGAGGGGTAGCGGGAGGCCGCGAACTCCTTTTCTTC. Its translation: CASSQTRGVAGGRELLFF.

This rearrangement joins TRBV5-1 to TRBJ1-3; D unresolved. Germline lookup yields CDR1 SGHRS and CDR2 YFSETQ. The CDR3 extends over 14 amino acids. Trimming took off 4 bases at V and 5 bases at J, with 13 bases between the two ends. CDR3 sequence reads: CASSPDSGRNTIYF. The CDR3 bases are TGCGCCAGCAGCCCGGACTCGGGGAGAAACACCATATATTTT.

This chain uses TRBV7-9 with TRBJ1-1; possibly TRBD1 for D (6 bases). The CDR3 sequence is 13 residues long. The germline V gene encodes CDR1 SEHNR and CDR2 FQNEAQ (reference sequence). Trimming shortened V by 5 bases and J by 7 bases, and 14 bases separated the two germline ends. This chain's CDR3 is CASSPRTASEAFF. The CDR3, as DNA: TGTGCCAGCAGCCCCCGGACAGCAAGTGAAGCTTTCTTT.

V gene TRBV5-6 combines with J gene TRBJ1-1, with 7 bases aligning to TRBD1. The CDR3 extends over 14 amino acids. The V segment lost 1 base and the J segment 4 bases; nucleotides outside the gene matches: 4. Germline V gene sequence: CDR1 SGHDT, CDR2 YYEEEE. The CDR3 bases are TGTGCCAGCAGCTTGTCGACAGGGCGCACTGAAGCTTTCTTT. Protein product: CASSLSTGRTEAFF.

V is TRBV11-2 and J is TRBJ1-6; 9 bases are shared with TRBD1. Looked up from germline, CDR1 is SGHAT and CDR2 is FQNNGV. The CDR3 is made up of 20 amino acids. V was clipped by 0 bases and J by 2 bases; unmatched bases: 11. This CDR3 reads CASSLDGFRDRVAYNSPLHF. The CDR3 nucleotides read TGTGCCAGCAGCTTAGATGGATTTAGGGACAGGGTGGCCTATAATTCACCCCTCCACTTT.

The genes are TRBV4-2 and TRBJ1-6, with no clear D. The length of the CDR3 is 14 residues. Trimming left V 1 base short and J 7 bases short, with 8 bases between. Germline V gene sequence: CDR1 LGHNA, CDR2 YNFKEQ. The DNA of the CDR3 is TGTGCCAGCAGCCAAGGGGCGGGGAATTCACCCCTCCACTTT. It is translated as CASSQGAGNSPLHF.

This sequence joins TRBV19 and TRBJ2-3; 8 nucleotides align to TRBD1. Germline V gives CDR1 LNHDA, CDR2 SQIVND (reference sequence). V was clipped by 4 bases and J by 1 base; unmatched bases: 7. The CDR3 runs 16 residues. The CDR3 DNA reads TGTGCCAGTAGTAGGGAAGGGGGACAGGGCACAGATACGCAGTATTTT. Translation: CASSREGGQGTDTQYF.

The chain uses TRBV29-1 and TRBJ2-5; 7 positions match TRBD2. This CDR3 is built from 15 residues. From germline, CDR1 is SQVTM and CDR2 ANQGSEA. V trimming: 0 bases; J trimming: 0 bases; junction bases outside the gene matches: 4. DNA of the CDR3: TGCAGCGTTGAAGATCCCGGACTAGACCAAGAGACCCAGTACTTC. It codes for CSVEDPGLDQETQYF.

J is TRBJ2-7 and V is TRBV10-3; 10 nucleotides agree with TRBD1. Germline CDR1 reads ENHRY; CDR2 reads SYGVKD. V lost 8 bases, J lost 4 bases, and 8 bases stayed unmatched. This CDR3 comprises 14 residues. In DNA form, the CDR3 reads TGTGCCATCGGGGATGGGACAGGGGAATACGAGCAGTACTTC. Translation gives CAIGDGTGEYEQYF.

This chain joins TRBV5-1 and TRBJ1-1; possibly TRBD1 for D (6 bases). Trimming left V 5 bases short and J 3 bases short, with 23 bases between. The V gene's germline CDR1 is SGHRS and CDR2 YFSETQ. The CDR3 has 17 residues. CDR3 region: CASRSNPGEREDTEAFF. CDR3 DNA: TGCGCCAGCAGATCTAACCCAGGGGAGAGAGAGGACACTGAAGCTTTCTTT.

This sequence joins TRBV28 and TRBJ1-2; TRBD1 aligns across 10 bases. Unmatched junction bases numbered 8, after V lost 5 bases and J lost 8 bases. CDR3 length equals 14 residues. Per germline, CDR1 MDHEN and CDR2 SYDVKM. CDR3: CASSGIGTGDGYTF. CDR3 nucleotide sequence: TGTGCCAGCAGTGGGATCGGGACAGGGGACGGCTACACCTTC.

The chain links TRBV5-1 to TRBJ2-1; D is ambiguous. From germline, CDR1 is SGHRS and CDR2 YFSETQ. The CDR3 contains 12 residues. V dropped 1 base and J dropped 8 bases, with 7 bases sitting between them. The CDR3 region is CASSLRGDEQFF. CDR3 in DNA: TGCGCCAGCAGCTTGAGAGGCGATGAGCAGTTCTTC.

Here the CDR3 DNA reads TGTGCCAGCAGCTTAGCATTGGCGGGCGAGCAGTACTTC. Protein product: CASSLALAGEQYF. The V and J genes are TRBV7-7 and TRBJ2-7; possible D gene TRBD2, 5 bases. CDR1 and CDR2 from the germline V gene are SSHAT and FNYEAQ (reference sequence). This CDR3 has 13 amino acids. Trimming pared 0 bases from V and 6 bases from J, leaving 9 bases between.

The chain links TRBV12-5 to TRBJ1-1; TRBD1 might be the D (6 bases). Deletions cut 1 base from V and 11 bases from J, with 14 bases between. CDR3 size: 13 residues. Germline loops: CDR1 LGHNT, CDR2 FRNRAP. CDR3 sequence reads: CASGLDTGLAAFF. Written as DNA, the CDR3 is TGTGCTAGTGGTTTGGATACAGGGCTGGCCGCTTTCTTT. Full variable domain (outside the CDR3, taken from reference TRBV12-5 and TRBJ1-1): DARVTQTPRHKVTEMGQEVTMRCQPILGHNTVFWYRQTMMQGLELLAYFRNRAPLDDSGMPKDRFSAEMPDATLATLKIQPSEPRDSAVYFCASGLDTGLAAFFGQGTRLTVV.

The gene calls are TRBV30 and TRBJ1-5; D is unresolved. The CDR3 extends over 13 amino acids. Germline CDR1 reads GTSNPN; CDR2 reads SVGIG (reference sequence). Trimming shortened V by 3 bases and J by 0 bases, and 6 bases separated the two germline ends. CDR3 sequence reads: CAWSLSSNQPQHF. The CDR3 region has the DNA TGTGCCTGGAGCTTGAGTAGCAATCAGCCCCAGCATTTT.

This rearrangement joins TRBV4-2 to TRBJ2-2; 10 bases match TRBD2. Trimming at V came to 1 base and at J to 4 bases, leaving 3 bases not matched to a gene. Germline CDR1 and CDR2: LGHNA and YNFKEQ. This CDR3 region has 16 residues. The CDR3: CASSQAPSGSTGELFF. The DNA of the CDR3 is TGTGCCAGCAGCCAAGCCCCTAGCGGGAGCACCGGGGAGCTGTTTTTT.

This chain uses TRBV5-1 with TRBJ1-6; no reliable D call. Germline CDR1 is SGHRS and CDR2 is YFSETQ. CDR3 length: 15 amino acids. Trimming removed 7 bases from V and 6 bases from J, with 17 bases in between. CDR3 coding DNA: TGCGCCAGCTCTCCCCTCGGGGTCCCTAATTCACCCCTCCACTTT. This codes for CASSPLGVPNSPLHF.

The rearrangement uses TRBV27 and TRBJ2-7, with 7 bases matching TRBD2. Germline CDR1 reads MNHEY; CDR2 reads SMNVEV (reference sequence). V gave up 1 base and J gave up 6 bases; unmatched junction bases: 6. CDR3 length: 14 residues. The CDR3 is CASSLWGGRGEQYF. CDR3 in DNA: TGTGCCAGCAGTTTATGGGGGGGGAGAGGCGAGCAGTACTTC.

The chain has TRBV7-9 and TRBJ2-7; 10 positions match TRBD1. In germline, CDR1 is SEHNR, CDR2 FQNEAQ (reference sequence). The CDR3 has 14 amino acids. Trimming took 7 bases from V and 4 from J; bases not matched to a gene: 7. CDR3 amino acids: CASTPPGQGYEQYF. Written as DNA, the CDR3 is TGTGCCAGCACCCCGCCGGGACAGGGGTACGAGCAGTACTTC.

The chain links TRBV5-6 to TRBJ2-2, with D maybe TRBD2 (6 bases). Germline values: CDR1 SGHDT, CDR2 YYEEEE. The CDR3 contains 13 residues. Trimming stripped 0 bases from V and 6 bases from J, with 6 bases between. The CDR3 region is CASSLGRAGELFF. The DNA of the CDR3 is TGTGCCAGCAGCTTGGGGAGGGCCGGGGAGCTGTTTTTT.

The chain recombines TRBV6-5 with TRBJ2-5; TRBD1 aligns across 10 bases. Germline V gene lookup returns CDR1 MNHEY and CDR2 SVGAGI. The CDR3 is 14 amino acids. Trimming cost V 5 bases and J 3 bases; bases outside gene matches: 3. The CDR3 coding sequence is TGTGCCAGCAGTCCCGGGACAGGGGAAGAGACCCAGTACTTC. It is translated as CASSPGTGEETQYF.

The V call is TRBV5-1, the J call TRBJ1-1, with D unclear. There are 14 residues in the CDR3. Trimming removed 4 bases from V and 1 base from J, with 11 bases in between. CDR1 is SGHRS, CDR2 YFSETQ, per germline. CDR3 DNA sequence: TGCGCCAGCAGCGGAATAACAGAGAACACTGAAGCTTTCTTT. Its translation: CASSGITENTEAFF.

The rearrangement links TRBV6-1 to TRBJ1-5; D unresolved. The V gene lost 2 bases and the J gene lost 5 bases, with 16 bases spanning the gap. Germline assignment: CDR1 MNHNS and CDR2 SASEGT. CDR3 length equals 16 residues. CDR3 sequence (DNA): TGTGCCAGCAGTGAAAACCCGGGAGGGCGCGATCAGCCCCAGCATTTT. Translating it yields CASSENPGGRDQPQHF.

CDR3 nucleotide sequence: TGTGCCACCAGCAGAGGATGGCAGGGGGGAGGTCAGCCCCAGCATTTT. Translation gives CATSRGWQGGGQPQHF. The gene calls are TRBV15 and TRBJ1-5, with 7 bases fitting TRBD1. Germline CDR1 reads LNHNV; CDR2 reads YYDKDF (reference sequence). V shed 1 base and J 6 bases; nucleotides not matched to a gene: 9. The CDR3 extends over 16 amino acids.

The rearrangement joins TRBV7-9 to TRBJ2-7; tentative D call: TRBD2 (5 bases). The CDR3 loop spans 15 amino acids. V lost 5 bases and J lost 6, with 20 bases in between. CDR1 is SEHNR, CDR2 FQNEAQ, per germline (reference sequence). CDR3 DNA: TGTGCCAGCAGCCCCGAGGGCCGGGGAATTGCCGAGCAGTACTTC. The encoded protein is CASSPEGRGIAEQYF.

The gene calls are TRBV28 and TRBJ2-5; possibly TRBD2 for D (6 bases). CDR1 is MDHEN and CDR2 is SYDVKM in the germline V gene. This CDR3 has 14 amino acids. V gave up 5 bases and J gave up 5 bases, with 15 bases separating them. The CDR3 DNA reads as TGTGCCAGCAGTCTCCTAGGACTAAGGGAGACCCAGTACTTC. Protein sequence: CASSLLGLRETQYF.

The chain couples TRBV10-2 to TRBJ1-6, with 7 bases identical to TRBD1. J gave up 7 bases and V 4 bases, and 1 base lay outside the gene matches. Germline V gene sequence: CDR1 WSHSY, CDR2 SAAADI. This CDR3 spans 13 amino acids. The CDR3 region is CASSGDRNSPLHF. The CDR3 DNA sequence: TGCGCCAGCAGTGGGGACAGAAATTCACCCCTCCACTTT.

The chain links TRBV10-3 to TRBJ1-1, with TRBD1 identical over 7 bases. CDR3 length: 15 amino acids. V shed 3 bases, J shed 0 bases, and the junction held 4 bases outside the gene matches. Germline V gives CDR1 ENHRY, CDR2 SYGVKD. CDR3 residues: CAISERRGLNTEAFF. CDR3 nucleotide sequence: TGTGCCATCAGTGAAAGAAGGGGGCTGAACACTGAAGCTTTCTTT.

The V call is TRBV28, the J call TRBJ1-3, with a possible D match to TRBD1 (5 bases). CDR1 and CDR2 from the germline V gene are MDHEN and SYDVKM. Between the trimmed V and J ends, which lost 6 bases and 2 bases, there was a span of 11 bases. CDR3 size: 14 residues. Here the CDR3 reads CASRETVTGNTIYF. The CDR3 bases are TGTGCCAGCAGGGAGACAGTAACTGGAAACACCATATATTTT.

In DNA, the CDR3 is TGTGCCAGCAGTATCCGGACAGGGGCAGGGGGCTACACCTTC. This encodes CASSIRTGAGGYTF. The chain couples TRBV6-1 to TRBJ1-2; 9 positions agree with TRBD1. V lost 5 bases, J lost 8 bases, and 9 bases stayed unmatched. The CDR3 is 14 residues long. The germline V gene has CDR1 MNHNS and CDR2 SASEGT.